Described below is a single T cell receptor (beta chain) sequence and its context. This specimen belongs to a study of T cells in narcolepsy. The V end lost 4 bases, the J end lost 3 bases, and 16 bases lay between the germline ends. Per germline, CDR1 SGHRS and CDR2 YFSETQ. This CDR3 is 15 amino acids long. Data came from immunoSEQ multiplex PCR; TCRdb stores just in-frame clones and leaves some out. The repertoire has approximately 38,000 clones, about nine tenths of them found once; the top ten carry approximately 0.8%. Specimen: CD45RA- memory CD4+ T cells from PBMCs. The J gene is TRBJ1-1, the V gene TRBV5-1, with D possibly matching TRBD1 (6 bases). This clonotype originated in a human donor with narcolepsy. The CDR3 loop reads CASSASGGRDTEAFF. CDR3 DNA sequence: TGCGCCAGCAGCGCCTCGGGGGGCAGGGACACTGAAGCTTTCTTT.